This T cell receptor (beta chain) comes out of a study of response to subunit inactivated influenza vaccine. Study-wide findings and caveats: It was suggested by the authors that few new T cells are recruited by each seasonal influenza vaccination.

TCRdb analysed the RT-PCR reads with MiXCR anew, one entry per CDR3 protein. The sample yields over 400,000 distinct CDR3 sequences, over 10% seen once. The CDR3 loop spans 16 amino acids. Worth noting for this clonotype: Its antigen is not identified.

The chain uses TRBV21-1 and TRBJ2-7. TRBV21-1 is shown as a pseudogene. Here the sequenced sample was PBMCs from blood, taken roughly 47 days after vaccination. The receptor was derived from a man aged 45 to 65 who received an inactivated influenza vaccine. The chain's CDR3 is CASSITQSVTTYEQYF. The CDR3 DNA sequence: TGTGCCAGCAGCATTACCCAAAGCGTTACAACCTACGAGCAGTACTTC.